This TCR beta chain was sequenced in a study of blood T cells in healthy people across ages. Study findings and constraints: While age rose, TCR beta diversity per million T cells dropped in a roughly linear way. Lack of knowledge of donor CMV status possibly confounded expanded clonotype changes.

Comments on this clonotype: Its antigen is unknown.

Primers used in a second PCR of roughly 6 to 12 cycles were a sample-barcoded 5' primer and a J-beta primer mix. Each CDR3 protein is one row after TCRdb ran MiXCR on the 5' RACE reads. This table holds over 950,000 distinct CDR3 sequences, less than 45% found once. Input material: blood. The receptor was isolated from a man aged 18 to 35 in good health.

CDR3 sequence reads: CASSQPRAPKAFF. CDR3 DNA: TGTGCCAGCAGCCAACCCAGGGCTCCTAAAGCTTTCTTT. The chain carries TRBV4-2 and TRBJ1-1; possibly TRBD1 for D (5 bases). Germline CDR1 reads LGHNA; CDR2 reads YNFKEQ. The CDR3 spans 13 residues. V was trimmed by 2 bases and J by 9 bases, leaving 13 bases between them.